The 27 T cell receptor beta chains in this list originate from one sample, sequenced in a study of cytomegalovirus exposure and HLA in healthy donors. PCR employed 60 Vbeta and 13 Jbeta primers. The assay was immunoSEQ multiplex PCR, and TCRdb's table has in-frame clones only and misses some. Among about 130,000 clones listed, approximately 80% were seen once. Material for sequencing was PBMCs. The source is a man in his forties or fifties in good health and CMV-seronegative.

The chain is built from TRBV6-6 and TRBJ1-5; 8 nucleotides line up with TRBD1. There are 13 residues in the CDR3. The V segment lost 11 bases and the J segment 5 bases; nucleotides outside the gene matches: 8. Germline loops: CDR1 MNHNY, CDR2 SVGAGI (reference sequence). CDR3 region: CAGAGGGDQPQHF. DNA for the CDR3: TGTGCCGGGGCAGGGGGCGGGGATCAGCCCCAGCATTTT.

This clone was picked up a small number of times. The chain employs TRBV10-1 and TRBJ2-3; 8 bases are shared with TRBD2. The ends lost 0 bases at V and 4 bases at J; junction bases unmatched: 3. This CDR3 spans 15 amino acids. Germline CDR1 is WNHNN and CDR2 is SYGVQD (reference sequence). As DNA, the CDR3 is TGCGCCAGCAGTGAGTCCGGGACTAGAGCAGATACGCAGTATTTT. This sequence encodes CASSESGTRADTQYF.

This sequence joins TRBV7-2 and TRBJ2-1, with 8 bases aligning to TRBD1. The CDR3 contains 15 residues. V shed 1 base, J shed 6 bases, and the junction held 5 bases outside the gene matches. CDR1 is SGHTA, CDR2 FQGNSA, per germline. CDR3 in amino acids: CASSLEGQVGNEQFF. CDR3 in DNA: TGTGCCAGCAGCTTAGAGGGACAGGTGGGCAATGAGCAGTTCTTC. Combining the CDR3 with reference TRBV7-2 and TRBJ2-1 gives the whole variable domain GAGVSQSPSNKVTEKGKDVELRCDPISGHTALYWYRQSLGQGLEFLIYFQGNSAPDKSGLPSDRFSAERTGGSVSTLTIQRTQQEDSAVYLCASSLEGQVGNEQFFGPGTRLTVL.

This chain joins TRBV6-6 and TRBJ2-7; 14 nucleotides line up with TRBD2. Germline lookup yields CDR1 MNHNY and CDR2 SVGAGI (reference sequence). The V and J ends lost 6 bases and 6 bases, in that order; junction bases with no gene match: 10. This CDR3 is 16 amino acids long. CDR3 residues: CASSRGTSGRVSEQYF. The CDR3 region has the DNA TGTGCCAGCAGCCGTGGGACTAGCGGGAGAGTGAGCGAGCAGTACTTC.

The chain links TRBV5-4 to TRBJ2-3, with TRBD2 identical over 10 bases. Germline values: CDR1 SGHNT, CDR2 YYREEE (reference sequence). V shed 4 bases, J shed 1 base, and the junction held 6 bases outside the gene matches. The CDR3 loop spans 16 amino acids. The chain's CDR3 is CASSKQLAGGTDTQYF. CDR3 coding DNA: TGTGCCAGCAGCAAGCAGCTAGCGGGAGGCACAGATACGCAGTATTTT.

This chain connects TRBV4-2 to TRBJ2-7; 8 positions match TRBD2. The CDR3 is 17 residues long. Germline-derived CDR1 and CDR2 are LGHNA and YNFKEQ. V dropped 1 base and J dropped 6; count of bases not matched to a gene: 14. The CDR3 sequence: CASSQVSSAGVKREQYF. Here the CDR3 DNA reads TGTGCCAGCAGCCAAGTTTCGTCAGCGGGAGTAAAACGCGAGCAGTACTTC.

The CDR3 spells CASSLGGGQRWEEQFF. The CDR3 DNA is TGTGCCAGCAGCTTAGGGGGGGGGCAAAGATGGGAGGAGCAGTTCTTC. The chain joins TRBV7-6 to TRBJ2-1; the D gene is possibly TRBD2 (7 bases). V shed 1 base and J shed 10 bases, with 20 bases lying between them. The germline V gene encodes CDR1 SGHVS and CDR2 FNYEAQ. The CDR3 covers 16 residues.

The chain carries TRBV9 and TRBJ1-6; D gene unclear. CDR3 length: 14 residues. The germline V gene encodes CDR1 SGDLS and CDR2 YYNGEE. V lost 0 bases and J 7 bases, leaving 8 bases between the germline ends. The CDR3 DNA reads TGTGCCAGCAGCGTAGAGCGGATGAATTCACCCCTCCACTTT. Amino acids: CASSVERMNSPLHF.

The chain links TRBV7-2 to TRBJ1-1; D might be TRBD1 (6 bases). The CDR3 runs 14 residues. Germline V gives CDR1 SGHTA, CDR2 FQGNSA. Trimming cost V 5 bases and J 3 bases, with 13 bases left between them. CDR3 loop: CASSPDRFYTEAFF. The CDR3 DNA reads TGTGCCAGCAGCCCAGACAGGTTCTACACTGAAGCTTTCTTT.

The V call is TRBV15, the J call TRBJ2-1, with 8 bases fitting TRBD2. Trimming at V came to 5 bases and at J to 6 bases, leaving 9 bases not matched to a gene. The CDR3 totals 15 residues. Per germline, CDR1 LNHNV and CDR2 YYDKDF (reference sequence). The CDR3 loop is CATSPGREAGNEQFF. The CDR3 DNA is TGTGCCACCAGCCCCGGGCGGGAGGCGGGCAATGAGCAGTTCTTC.

This clone was seen only once. The V gene is TRBV5-1, the J gene TRBJ2-5; D possibly corresponds to TRBD2 (6 bases). The last part of the DNA fits TRBJ2-7 better; the J call may be wrong. Per the germline V gene, CDR1 is SGHRS and CDR2 is YFSETQ. CDR3 length equals 15 residues. CDR3 in amino acids: CASSLEAGTIYEQYF. The CDR3 DNA sequence: TGCGCCAGCAGCTTGGAGGCGGGGACGATTTACGAGCAGTACTTC.

CDR3 amino acids: CASSKNRGDEKLFF. The CDR3 nucleotides are TGTGCCAGCAGTAAAAACAGGGGTGATGAAAAACTGTTTTTT. This sequence joins TRBV2 and TRBJ1-4; 7 nucleotides agree with TRBD1. Germline lookup yields CDR1 SNHLY and CDR2 FYNNEI. This CDR3 region has 14 residues. V dropped 5 bases and J dropped 6; count of bases not matched to a gene: 6. The entire variable domain, with the rest obtained from reference TRBV2 and TRBJ1-4, is as follows: EPEVTQTPSHQVTQMGQEVILRCVPISNHLYFYWYRQILGQKVEFLVSFYNNEISEKSEIFDDQFSVERPDGSNFTLKIRSTKLEDSAMYFCASSKNRGDEKLFFGSGTQLSVL.

This clone has only a few counts. The chain combines TRBV7-2 with TRBJ2-5; 8 bases map to TRBD1. The CDR3 is 14 amino acids. J was trimmed by 4 bases and V by 6 bases; bases with no gene match: 7. The germline gives CDR1 SGHTA, CDR2 FQGNSA. CDR3 nucleotide sequence: TGTGCCAGCAGTCAGACAGGGGTTGGAGAGACCCAGTACTTC. Translated: CASSQTGVGETQYF.

V usage is TRBV7-9 and J usage is TRBJ1-2; 7 bases are shared with TRBD1. CDR1 is SEHNR, CDR2 FQNEAQ, per germline (reference sequence). With V trimmed by 4 bases and J by 7 bases, 12 bases remained unmatched. There are 15 residues in the CDR3. The CDR3 spells CASSSNSDRVIGYTF. Here the CDR3 DNA reads TGTGCCAGCAGCTCAAACTCTGACAGGGTAATTGGCTACACCTTC.

This chain uses TRBV28 with TRBJ1-4, with D possibly matching TRBD1 (5 bases). With 2 bases removed from V and 0 bases from J, the gap between germline ends came to 7 bases. The CDR3 is 15 amino acids. In germline, CDR1 is MDHEN, CDR2 SYDVKM. CDR3 residues: CASSLGTPTNEKLFF. The CDR3, as DNA: TGTGCCAGCAGTTTAGGGACTCCAACTAATGAAAAACTGTTTTTT.

The rearrangement links TRBV6-1 to TRBJ2-3; D perhaps matches TRBD2 (6 bases). Germline V gene data show CDR1 as MNHNS and CDR2 as SASEGT. The CDR3 covers 13 residues. Trimming cost V 6 bases and J 4 bases, with 11 bases left between them. This chain's CDR3 is CASRLSGADTQYF. CDR3 DNA: TGTGCCAGCAGACTCTCGGGAGCAGATACGCAGTATTTT.

This chain links TRBV25-1 with TRBJ2-1; 11 nucleotides line up with TRBD2. CDR3 length: 16 residues. V trimming: 5 bases; J trimming: 3 bases; junction bases outside the gene matches: 6. Germline CDR1 MGHDK, CDR2 SYGVNS. Here the CDR3 reads CASSSWGTSGYNEQFF. DNA of the CDR3: TGTGCCAGCAGTTCCTGGGGGACTAGCGGCTACAATGAGCAGTTCTTC.

This clone was found once. The V call is TRBV9, the J call TRBJ2-3; 9 bases line up with TRBD2. Trimming removed 4 bases from V and 3 bases from J; junction bases left unmatched: 9. Per the germline V gene, CDR1 is SGDLS and CDR2 is YYNGEE. The CDR3 length is 16 residues. The CDR3 nucleotides read TGTGCCAGCAGCTCCTGGGCGGGAGGGAAGACAGATACGCAGTATTTT. Translating it yields CASSSWAGGKTDTQYF. The full variable domain, completed using reference TRBV9 and TRBJ2-3, is DSGVTQTPKHLITATGQRVTLRCSPRSGDLSVYWYQQSLDQGLQFLIQYYNGEERAKGNILERFSAQQFPDLHSELNLSSLELGDSALYFCASSSWAGGKTDTQYFGPGTRLTVL.

This clone was seen a handful of times. Other DNA sequences in the sample encode the same CDR3. This rearrangement joins TRBV6-5 to TRBJ1-2; no clear D. Germline V gene data show CDR1 as MNHEY and CDR2 as SVGAGI. V was shortened by 4 bases and J by 4 bases, with 13 bases between the two germline ends. CDR3 length: 14 amino acids. In DNA, the CDR3 is TGTGCCAGCAGTTCTACCCCGGGGAGCTATGGCTACACCTTC. Protein sequence: CASSSTPGSYGYTF.

V usage is TRBV25-1 and J usage is TRBJ1-5, with D maybe TRBD1 (6 bases). The CDR3 has 15 residues. V shed 1 base and J shed 7 bases, with 14 bases lying between them. Germline CDR1 and CDR2: MGHDK and SYGVNS. The CDR3 protein is CASSESTGSGQPQHF. Written as DNA, the CDR3 is TGTGCCAGCAGTGAATCTACAGGGTCGGGCCAGCCCCAGCATTTT.

The rearrangement joins TRBV11-2 to TRBJ1-5; D might be TRBD1 (5 bases). The CDR3 runs to 15 residues. Trimming left V 3 bases short and J 4 bases short, with 13 bases between. In germline, CDR1 is SGHAT, CDR2 FQNNGV. CDR3 in amino acids: CASSLAGLSNQPQHF. The CDR3 DNA sequence: TGTGCCAGCAGCTTGGCAGGGTTATCAAATCAGCCCCAGCATTTT.

This clone appeared once. The chain carries TRBV18 and TRBJ2-6; 9 bases are a match to TRBD1. Germline V lookup: CDR1 KGHSH, CDR2 LQKENI. V shed 5 bases and J 3 bases; nucleotides not matched to a gene: 5. The CDR3 is made up of 16 amino acids. CDR3 protein: CASSEQGARGANVLTF. The DNA of the CDR3 is TGTGCCAGCTCAGAACAGGGGGCGCGTGGGGCCAACGTCCTGACTTTC.

This clone was detected only a few times. V is TRBV19 and J is TRBJ2-3; a weak D match, TRBD1 (5 bases). The CDR3 has 15 residues. V was pared by 5 bases and J by 5 bases, with 17 bases between. Germline CDR1 reads LNHDA; CDR2 reads SQIVND (reference sequence). Here the CDR3 reads CASSSPGSLGDTQYF. CDR3 sequence (DNA): TGTGCCAGTAGTTCACCAGGGTCCCTCGGAGATACGCAGTATTTT.

The chain has TRBV11-2 and TRBJ2-5; D may be TRBD1 (6 bases). Per germline, CDR1 SGHAT and CDR2 FQNNGV. Trimming took 0 bases from V and 9 from J, leaving 17 bases between them. The CDR3 is 15 residues long. DNA of the CDR3: TGTGCCAGCAGCTTAGACCCACGACAGGATGGGGCCCAGTACTTC. Translated: CASSLDPRQDGAQYF.

V and J are TRBV4-2 and TRBJ1-2, with a tentative D call TRBD1 (5 bases). CDR1 is LGHNA and CDR2 is YNFKEQ in the germline V gene. The CDR3 length is 15 residues. The V gene lost 0 bases and the J gene lost 0 bases, with 8 bases spanning the gap. This chain's CDR3 is CASSQETRANYGYTF. The DNA for the CDR3 is TGTGCCAGCAGCCAAGAGACCAGGGCTAACTATGGCTACACCTTC.

The chain has TRBV5-8 and TRBJ1-1, with no clear D. The V and J ends lost 2 bases and 10 bases respectively, with 21 bases between them. This CDR3 is 15 amino acids long. Germline lookup yields CDR1 SGHTS and CDR2 YDEGEE. The CDR3 DNA follows: TGTGCCAGCAGCTTTGCCGGGAGGGATCTGAAGGGAGCTTTCTTT. Encoded protein: CASSFAGRDLKGAFF.

J is TRBJ1-4 and V is TRBV28, with D maybe TRBD1 (6 bases). The CDR3 loop spans 13 amino acids. In germline, CDR1 is MDHEN, CDR2 SYDVKM. The V end was cut by 11 bases, the J end by 6 bases, with 16 bases between. CDR3 residues: CAEQGGLDEKLFF. For the CDR3, the DNA is TGTGCCGAGCAAGGGGGATTGGATGAAAAACTGTTTTTT.